This is a list of T cell receptor beta chains from one sample in a study of human T cells and chemical hapten exposure. TCRdb re-derived calls from the RACE reads in MiXCR, one entry per CDR3 protein. The sample records roughly 120,000 distinct CDR3 sequences, approximately 13% being singletons. This material consisted of whole blood, taken in connection with sensitization to the hapten diphenylcyclopropenone (DPC). Source of these receptors: a young man with alopecia areata. Some clones in this sample may be carry-over from other donors' samples. Each CDR3 is given with its conserved first and last residue. Fields, in order: CDR3 length, V gene, CDR3 protein.

len: 12; v_gene: TRBV20-1; CDR3aa: CSARDKDTEAFF
len: 12; v_gene: TRBV7-2; CDR3aa: CASRRDGTEAFF
len: 14; v_gene: TRBV28; CDR3aa: CASRPRQGHNEQFF
len: 8; v_gene: TRBV27; CDR3aa: CASREAFF
len: 16; v_gene: TRBV14; CDR3aa: CASRPNRRAALGKLFF
len: 20; v_gene: TRBV18; CDR3aa: CASSPRALWGPLPPAQPQHF
len: 14; v_gene: TRBV20-1; CDR3aa: CSASLSAGAETQYF
len: 16; v_gene: TRBV27; CDR3aa: CASSLRPGQASSPLHF
len: 16; v_gene: TRBV25-1; CDR3aa: CASSGARDRGLQPQHF
len: 16; v_gene: TRBV7-9; CDR3aa: CASSFGGRAYNSPLHF
len: 18; v_gene: TRBV6-2/TRBV6-3; CDR3aa: CASSPLPLTGTGANVLTF
len: 13; v_gene: TRBV29-1; CDR3aa: CSVDLDNTGELFF
len: 13; v_gene: TRBV12-3/TRBV12-4; CDR3aa: CASSLGGNSPLHF
len: 15; v_gene: TRBV6-2/TRBV6-3; CDR3aa: CASTGTGGFNQPQHF
len: 15; v_gene: TRBV5-1; CDR3aa: CASSLRGPTYNEQFF
len: 13; v_gene: TRBV6-4; CDR3aa: CASSAVRTDTQYF
len: 12; v_gene: TRBV20-1; CDR3aa: CSARSGLYEQYF
len: 11; v_gene: TRBV6-5; CDR3aa: CASSWVGEQYF
len: 16; v_gene: TRBV7-8; CDR3aa: CASSLVVAGSTDTQYF
len: 15; v_gene: TRBV7-9; CDR3aa: CASSLVGTEYNEQFF
len: 8; v_gene: TRBV28; CDR3aa: CANYEQYF
len: 15; v_gene: TRBV9; CDR3aa: CASSVGSSGLETQYF
len: 14; v_gene: TRBV6-6; CDR3aa: CASSSRGRGEKLFF